The T cell receptor beta chain described here comes from a study of T cell responses to AZD1222 COVID-19 vaccine. Study-wide results and caveats: Most donors were white British and more were female, and clonal diversity was possibly underestimated. Regions 160-218 and 743-854 held dominance among vaccine-associated CD4 TCRs, which spanned spike. Seropositive AZD1222 recipients at baseline numbered only five or six.

For this clone: Its antigen is as yet unknown.

The V gene's germline CDR1 is LGHNA and CDR2 YNFKEQ. The V gene lost 1 base and the J gene lost 5 bases, with 12 bases spanning the gap. This CDR3 is built from 15 residues. Profiled with immunoSEQ multiplex PCR; TCRdb holds only in-frame clones, not every one. The sample has some 150,000 clones, more than 70% seen once. The TCR sequence derives from an adult who received the AZD1222 COVID-19 vaccine. V is TRBV4-2 and J is TRBJ1-5; no firm D call. The sample consisted of peripheral blood, taken 28 days after the second AZD1222 dose. CDR3 protein: CASSQGPGIHQPQHF. The CDR3 DNA is TGTGCCAGCAGCCAAGGTCCAGGTATCCATCAGCCCCAGCATTTT.